This TCR beta chain was profiled in a study of CD8 T cells in Susac syndrome. Random hexamers were used to reverse transcribe an amount of about 0.5 to 1 ug RNA. TCRdb re-called the immunoSEQ multiplex PCR reads with MiXCR, one entry per CDR3 protein. Among some 300,000 distinct CDR3 sequences, about nine tenths were seen once, and the ten largest hold 0.18%. Trimming pared 6 bases from V and 0 bases from J, leaving 18 bases between. The germline gives CDR1 MNHNY, CDR2 SVGAGI (reference sequence). The CDR3 has 16 amino acids. The clonotype originates from a human donor with multiple sclerosis. J is TRBJ2-7 and V is TRBV6-6, with D maybe TRBD2 (5 bases). Sequencing was done on a sample of CD8+ T cells from PBMCs. The DNA of the CDR3 is TGTGCCAGCAGCAAGACTAACCAAAGAGGCTCCTACGAGCAGTACTTC. This translates into CASSKTNQRGSYEQYF.